A single sample is the source of the 8 T cell receptor beta chains below, sequenced in a study of neurological immune-mediated disorders. Via MiXCR, TCRdb re-called the 5' RACE reads, giving one row per CDR3 protein. The sample lists some 14,000 distinct CDR3 sequences, about 10% occurring once. Sequencing was done on a sample of PBMCs. These TCRs come from a woman aged 40-49 years in good health.

This clonotype was seen ten or more times. The chain has TRBV7-9 and TRBJ2-3; D is uncertain. The CDR3 consists of 13 residues. V lost 5 bases and J 0 bases, leaving 6 bases between the germline ends. Germline assignment: CDR1 SEHNR and CDR2 FQNEAQ (reference sequence). The CDR3 DNA follows: TGTGCCAGCAGCGGTGGGAGCACAGATACGCAGTATTTT. It encodes CASSGGSTDTQYF.

This clonotype has a count of ten or more. V usage is TRBV20-1 and J usage is TRBJ1-2; D gene ambiguous. Between the trimmed V and J ends, which lost 3 bases and 8 bases, there was a span of 13 bases. Per germline, CDR1 DFQATT and CDR2 SNEGSKA (reference sequence). The length of the CDR3 is 12 residues. The CDR3: CSASVTSGGYTF. The DNA of the CDR3 is TGCAGTGCTAGTGTGACCTCGGGAGGCTACACCTTC.

There are many counts of this clonotype. V usage is TRBV2 and J usage is TRBJ1-5; 7 bases align to TRBD1. Per the germline V gene, CDR1 is SNHLY and CDR2 is FYNNEI. The CDR3 loop spans 13 amino acids. Trimming removed 8 bases from V and 6 bases from J; junction bases left unmatched: 7. CDR3 amino acids: CASSQGEGQPQHF. In DNA form, the CDR3 reads TGTGCCAGCTCTCAGGGGGAAGGTCAGCCCCAGCATTTT.

This clonotype was counted at least ten times. The CDR3: CASSTRTTSFRNTGELFF. In nucleotides, the CDR3 is TGTGCCAGCAGTACCCGGACAACCTCCTTTAGAAACACCGGGGAGCTGTTTTTT. The chain couples TRBV6-5 to TRBJ2-2; weak D call: TRBD1 (5 bases). This CDR3 region has 18 residues. Germline V gene data show CDR1 as MNHEY and CDR2 as SVGAGI. The V and J ends lost 5 bases and 2 bases respectively, with 21 bases between them.

This clonotype was counted many times. The rearrangement uses TRBV5-1 and TRBJ2-5; D assignment may be TRBD1 or TRBD2 (5 bases each). The CDR3 covers 12 residues. CDR1 is SGHRS and CDR2 is YFSETQ in the germline V gene. Trimming pared 6 bases from V and 5 bases from J, leaving 11 bases between. The CDR3 region is CASTLWGETQYF. In DNA form, the CDR3 reads TGCGCCAGCACCCTTTGGGGGGAGACCCAGTACTTC.

This clonotype was recorded at least ten times. The rearrangement links TRBV20-1 to TRBJ1-5; possibly TRBD1 for D (5 bases). V gave up 2 bases and J gave up 5 bases, with 16 bases separating them. This CDR3 spans 15 amino acids. Germline lookup yields CDR1 DFQATT and CDR2 SNEGSKA (reference sequence). As DNA, the CDR3 is TGCAGTGCTAGACCGGGACCGATCTCGCATCAGCCCCAGCATTTT. This gives the protein CSARPGPISHQPQHF.

The sample holds many counts of this clonotype. The chain joins TRBV7-2 to TRBJ2-1; D remains ambiguous. CDR3 length: 14 amino acids. The germline gives CDR1 SGHTA, CDR2 FQGNSA. V lost 3 bases, J lost 8 bases, and 14 bases lay in between. CDR3 residues: CASSFRVTGDEQFF. Written as DNA, the CDR3 is TGTGCCAGCAGCTTTAGAGTGACTGGGGATGAGCAGTTCTTC. The entire variable domain, with the rest obtained from reference TRBV7-2 and TRBJ2-1, is as follows: GAGVSQSPSNKVTEKGKDVELRCDPISGHTALYWYRQSLGQGLEFLIYFQGNSAPDKSGLPSDRFSAERTGGSVSTLTIQRTQQEDSAVYLCASSFRVTGDEQFFGPGTRLTVL.

The rearrangement joins TRBV20-1 to TRBJ2-7, with no clear D. V lost 1 base to trimming and J lost 0 bases, with 7 bases between them. CDR1 and CDR2 (germline): DFQATT, SNEGSKA (reference sequence). This CDR3 region has 13 residues. The CDR3 spells CSARVPNSYEQYF. Written as DNA, the CDR3 is TGCAGTGCTAGAGTGCCCAACTCCTACGAGCAGTACTTC.